Below, 24 T cell receptor beta chains from the same sample are listed, as sequenced in a study of blood T cell repertoires in COVID-19. Sequencing used immunoSEQ multiplex PCR; TCRdb keeps in-frame clones, though not all of them. The sample lists 75,000 to 100,000 clones; about 86% were seen once. The specimen sequenced was peripheral blood. These receptors all come from an elderly woman with acute or convalescent COVID-19.

This clone was seen a handful of times. Other DNA sequences in this sample translate to the same CDR3. This rearrangement joins TRBV18 to TRBJ1-4, with TRBD1 matching 8 bases. This CDR3 region has 14 residues. Germline-derived CDR1 and CDR2 are KGHSH and LQKENI. V trimming: 3 bases; J trimming: 7 bases; junction bases outside the gene matches: 4. The chain's CDR3 is CASSPGTGGEKLFF. CDR3 coding DNA: TGTGCCAGCTCACCTGGGACAGGCGGTGAAAAACTGTTTTTT.

The chain links TRBV27 to TRBJ2-6, with D perhaps TRBD1 (5 bases). CDR1 and CDR2 from the germline V gene are MNHEY and SMNVEV (reference sequence). CDR3 length equals 17 residues. Deletions cut 5 bases from V and 2 bases from J, with 16 bases between. The CDR3 reads CASSPQYRRTGANVLTF. The CDR3, as DNA: TGTGCCAGCAGTCCACAATACAGGAGAACTGGGGCCAACGTCCTGACTTTC.

The chain uses TRBV24-1 and TRBJ2-1; 7 positions match TRBD1. The CDR3 totals 15 residues. CDR1 and CDR2 from the germline V gene are KGHDR and SFDVKD. V gave up 2 bases and J gave up 9 bases; unmatched junction bases: 9. DNA of the CDR3: TGTGCCACCAGTGATTCCTACAGGGGATCATTTGAGCAGTTCTTC. Protein: CATSDSYRGSFEQFF.

The rearrangement joins TRBV28 to TRBJ1-1, with D possibly being TRBD1 (6 bases). V gave up 5 bases and J gave up 0 bases, with 13 bases separating them. Germline CDR1 MDHEN, CDR2 SYDVKM. This CDR3 contains 15 residues. The CDR3: CASSALGDMNTEAFF. The CDR3 coding sequence is TGTGCCAGCAGTGCCCTTGGGGACATGAACACTGAAGCTTTCTTT.

The V gene is TRBV5-4, the J gene TRBJ2-1; 12 nucleotides line up with TRBD2. This CDR3 is 15 amino acids long. Germline V CDR1 and CDR2: SGHNT, YYREEE (reference sequence). V shed 4 bases and J 7 bases; nucleotides not matched to a gene: 6. In DNA, the CDR3 is TGTGCCAGCAGCGTGTCTAGCGGGGGGGTTAATGAGCAGTTCTTC. Translation gives CASSVSSGGVNEQFF.

J is TRBJ1-1 and V is TRBV28; no reliable D call. Trimming removed 7 bases from V and 8 bases from J, with 11 bases in between. The CDR3 contains 11 residues. From germline, CDR1 is MDHEN and CDR2 SYDVKM. The CDR3 is CASKLTREAFF. CDR3 sequence (DNA): TGTGCCAGCAAGTTGACAAGGGAAGCTTTCTTT.

The CDR3 bases are TGTGCCACCAGTGCACAGCCCTCCTACAATGAGCAGTTCTTC. As protein: CATSAQPSYNEQFF. The chain uses TRBV24-1 and TRBJ2-1, with unresolved D. V lost 5 bases to trimming and J lost 0 bases, with 7 bases between them. Germline CDR1 and CDR2: KGHDR and SFDVKD. This CDR3 region has 14 residues.

The V call is TRBV11-2, the J call TRBJ1-1; possible D gene TRBD1, 6 bases. The germline gives CDR1 SGHAT, CDR2 FQNNGV. Trimming removed 5 bases at V and 1 base at J, with 11 bases between. This CDR3 contains 14 residues. The CDR3 spells CASSPGAGNTEAFF. The DNA of the CDR3 is TGTGCCAGCAGCCCAGGGGCAGGGAACACTGAAGCTTTCTTT.

The rearrangement links TRBV25-1 to TRBJ1-2; TRBD1 aligns across 7 bases. V lost 3 bases and J lost 6; bases outside the gene matches: 10. CDR3 length equals 15 residues. Germline CDR1 MGHDK, CDR2 SYGVNS. CDR3 loop: CASSDLTGVTNGYTF. CDR3 DNA sequence: TGTGCCAGCAGTGACCTAACAGGGGTGACAAATGGCTACACCTTC.

The rearrangement joins TRBV20-1 to TRBJ1-6, with 9 bases aligning to TRBD1. There are 15 residues in the CDR3. Trimming at V came to 3 bases and at J to 6 bases, leaving 6 bases not matched to a gene. CDR1 is DFQATT, CDR2 SNEGSKA, per germline (reference sequence). DNA of the CDR3: TGCAGTGCTAGTCTCCCGGACAGGGGTAATTCACCCCTCCACTTT. Translating gives CSASLPDRGNSPLHF.

The rearrangement joins TRBV9 to TRBJ2-2; D is unclear. The CDR3 totals 15 residues. Trimming cost V 0 bases and J 7 bases, with 13 bases left between them. CDR1 is SGDLS and CDR2 is YYNGEE in the germline V gene. CDR3: CASSVDPFRSGELFF. The CDR3 coding sequence is TGTGCCAGCAGCGTAGACCCTTTTCGGAGCGGGGAGCTGTTTTTT.

A few counts support this clone. V usage is TRBV5-1 and J usage is TRBJ2-7; D might be TRBD1 (5 bases). Germline assignment: CDR1 SGHRS and CDR2 YFSETQ. CDR3 size: 16 residues. The germline V and J ends were trimmed by 0 bases and 5 bases, with 18 bases remaining between them. CDR3 region: CASSLGTGRARDEQYF. The CDR3 bases are TGCGCCAGCAGCTTGGGAACAGGACGGGCCCGAGACGAGCAGTACTTC.

V and J are TRBV5-1 and TRBJ1-2; 10 bases are a match to TRBD1. V lost 0 bases and J lost 5; bases outside the gene matches: 7. Germline CDR1 is SGHRS and CDR2 is YFSETQ. The CDR3 spans 16 residues. CDR3 DNA sequence: TGCGCCAGCAGCTTGGACCCCGCGGGACAGGGGTATGGCTACACCTTC. Its translation is CASSLDPAGQGYGYTF.

The V and J genes are TRBV3-1 (or the pseudogene TRBV3-2) and TRBJ1-1; 7 bases fit TRBD1. The trim removed 1 base at V and 4 bases at J, leaving 3 bases unmatched. CDR1 LGHDT and CDR2 YNNKEL come from the germline V gene (reference sequence). The CDR3 loop spans 14 amino acids. The chain's CDR3 is CASSQVHRGTEAFF. For the CDR3, the DNA is TGTGCCAGCAGCCAAGTTCACAGGGGCACTGAAGCTTTCTTT.

CDR3 sequence (DNA): TGTGCCAGCGCACAGGGGCGGGCGGACACTGAAGCTTTCTTT. This sequence encodes CASAQGRADTEAFF. The V call is TRBV6-5, the J call TRBJ1-1, with 7 nucleotides matching TRBD1. The CDR3 runs 14 residues. J was trimmed by 3 bases and V by 8 bases; bases with no gene match: 9. The germline CDR1 and CDR2 sequences are MNHEY and SVGAGI.

The chain carries TRBV5-7 and TRBJ1-3; 7 bases are shared with TRBD1. TRBV5-7 is known as an ORF, though its function is uncertain. Germline trimming cut 3 bases from V and 4 bases from J; bases unmatched to any gene: 7. CDR3 length equals 15 residues. The CDR3 reads CASSSRDRVGNTIYF. The DNA for the CDR3 is TGTGCCAGCAGCTCCAGAGACAGGGTCGGAAACACCATATATTTT.

The chain couples TRBV7-2 to TRBJ2-2, with 14 bases identical to TRBD2. The CDR3 spans 19 residues. Germline CDR1 reads SGHTA; CDR2 reads FQGNSA. The junction had 7 bases not matched to a gene; V was cut back by 2 bases and J by 2 bases. CDR3 nucleotides: TGTGCCAGCAGCTTAAGAAGGACTAGCGGGGGGCTAAACACCGGGGAGCTGTTTTTT. Translation: CASSLRRTSGGLNTGELFF.

This clone was seen a single time. The CDR3 nucleotides read TGTGCCAGTAGTCCACTCCTGGACAGTCCGGGCGGACAGCCCCAGCATTTT. Its protein product is CASSPLLDSPGGQPQHF. The chain is built from TRBV19 and TRBJ1-5, with D perhaps TRBD1 (6 bases). The CDR3 is made up of 17 amino acids. The germline gives CDR1 LNHDA, CDR2 SQIVND (reference sequence). Between the trimmed V and J ends, which lost 5 bases and 7 bases, there was a span of 24 bases.

The V call is TRBV9, the J call TRBJ2-2; 8 bases are a match to TRBD2. This CDR3 spans 15 amino acids. V dropped 0 bases and J dropped 6; count of bases not matched to a gene: 4. The germline CDR1 and CDR2 sequences are SGDLS and YYNGEE. In DNA, the CDR3 is TGTGCCAGCAGCGTAGAACGGGGGGGCCCCGGGGAGCTGTTTTTT. It codes for CASSVERGGPGELFF.

This clone was detected only once. The chain employs TRBV30 and TRBJ2-2, with TRBD2 matching over 8 bases. J gave up 4 bases and V 0 bases, and 7 bases lay outside the gene matches. CDR1 is GTSNPN, CDR2 SVGIG, per germline (reference sequence). The CDR3 has 16 residues. The CDR3 DNA follows: TGTGCCTGGAGTGTACGGGCGGGGGGTATCACCGGGGAGCTGTTTTTT. Its protein is CAWSVRAGGITGELFF.

The chain is built from TRBV7-2 and TRBJ2-5, with 7 bases identical to TRBD2. With 1 base clipped from V and 3 bases from J, the junction kept 8 bases outside the gene matches. Germline V gene lookup returns CDR1 SGHTA and CDR2 FQGNSA. The CDR3 is made up of 16 amino acids. The CDR3 DNA reads TGTGCCAGCAGCTTAGGGCACGGGGCGGGGGAAGAGACCCAGTACTTC. It is translated as CASSLGHGAGEETQYF.

J is TRBJ2-1 and V is TRBV9; TRBD1 agrees at 7 bases. The CDR3 has 15 residues. Germline V lookup: CDR1 SGDLS, CDR2 YYNGEE. V lost 0 bases and J lost 2; bases outside the gene matches: 2. The CDR3 DNA reads TGTGCCAGCAGCGTAGAGGGGGCTCCCTACAATGAGCAGTTCTTC. The encoded protein is CASSVEGAPYNEQFF.

This clone has just a few counts. The chain combines TRBV5-1 with TRBJ1-5; 7 bases fit TRBD1. V shed 4 bases and J 7 bases; nucleotides not matched to a gene: 8. Germline V gene data show CDR1 as SGHRS and CDR2 as YFSETQ. This CDR3 has 14 amino acids. CDR3 nucleotide sequence: TGCGCCAGCAGCCAAACAGGGGCTGGGCAGCCCCAGCATTTT. This sequence encodes CASSQTGAGQPQHF. Using reference TRBV5-1 and TRBJ1-5 for the parts outside the CDR3, the full variable domain is KAGVTQTPRYLIKTRGQQVTLSCSPISGHRSVSWYQQTPGQGLQFLFEYFSETQRNKGNFPGRFSGRQFSNSRSEMNVSTLELGDSALYLCASSQTGAGQPQHFGDGTRLSIL.

This clone was recorded only once. The chain links TRBV19 to TRBJ1-1; possible D gene TRBD1, 5 bases. CDR3 length equals 16 residues. The germline gives CDR1 LNHDA, CDR2 SQIVND (reference sequence). Trimming stripped 0 bases from V and 4 bases from J, with 15 bases between. This CDR3 reads CASSIEALGGRTEAFF. CDR3 coding DNA: TGTGCCAGTAGTATAGAGGCGTTGGGGGGTCGCACTGAAGCTTTCTTT. Based on the CDR3 plus reference TRBV19 and TRBJ1-1, the full variable domain is DGGITQSPKYLFRKEGQNVTLSCEQNLNHDAMYWYRQDPGQGLRLIYYSQIVNDFQKGDIAEGYSVSREKKESFPLTVTSAQKNPTAFYLCASSIEALGGRTEAFFGQGTRLTVV.